This is a list of T cell receptor beta chains from one sample in a study of shared clonotypes between healthy human individuals. Sequencing used immunoSEQ multiplex PCR; TCRdb keeps in-frame clones, though not all of them. Counted here are nearly 1,000,000 clones, over 60% occurring once; the ten biggest clones make up approximately 1.5%. The sample consisted of memory CD4+ T cells sorted from blood. The receptors here all came from a young man in good health. The conserved cysteine and the conserved F or W are not part of the CDR3 here.

v_call: TRBV6-6; j_call: TRBJ1-5; cdr3_aa: ASRPDANSNQPQH
v_call: TRBV5-4; j_call: TRBJ1-2; cdr3_aa: AIGSREDYGYT
v_call: TRBV9; j_call: TRBJ1-3; cdr3_aa: ASSVGFGGGNTIY
v_call: TRBV7-2; j_call: TRBJ1-2; cdr3_aa: ASSPRQGGGYT
v_call: TRBV28; j_call: TRBJ2-5; cdr3_aa: ASSFGGQETQY
v_call: TRBV5-1; j_call: TRBJ1-6; cdr3_aa: ASSLGDRIYNSPLH
v_call: TRBV19; j_call: TRBJ1-1; cdr3_aa: ASTMDPNTEAF
v_call: TRBV1; j_call: TRBJ1-5; cdr3_aa: TSSQDWGLSNQPQH
v_call: TRBV6-5; j_call: TRBJ1-1; cdr3_aa: ASRTTRGGTEAF
v_call: TRBV11-1; j_call: TRBJ2-7; cdr3_aa: ASSLGIFSYEQY
v_call: TRBV7-9; j_call: TRBJ1-2; cdr3_aa: ASSLGREGNGYT
v_call: TRBV28; j_call: TRBJ1-1; cdr3_aa: ASSLNAGYTEAF
v_call: TRBV5-4; j_call: TRBJ2-5; cdr3_aa: ASSQQGIAETQY
v_call: TRBV9; j_call: TRBJ2-2; cdr3_aa: ASSSPNTGELF
v_call: TRBV2; j_call: TRBJ1-2; cdr3_aa: ASMWQSTGYT
v_call: TRBV7-8; j_call: TRBJ1-4; cdr3_aa: ASSLSDPGRNEKLF
v_call: TRBV28; j_call: TRBJ2-2; cdr3_aa: ASSSTTGQGNTGELF
v_call: TRBV28; j_call: TRBJ1-2; cdr3_aa: ASSLGARDYGYT
v_call: TRBV5-1; j_call: TRBJ2-7; cdr3_aa: ASSLVQSYEQY
v_call: TRBV7-2; j_call: TRBJ2-5; cdr3_aa: ASSSIAGGQETQY
v_call: TRBV30; j_call: TRBJ2-7; cdr3_aa: AWRSGGARTTQY
v_call: TRBV10-1; j_call: TRBJ2-2; cdr3_aa: ASSDLAGTNTGELF
v_call: TRBV5-6; j_call: TRBJ1-2; cdr3_aa: ASSTPRGSHGYT
v_call: TRBV5-1; j_call: TRBJ2-1; cdr3_aa: ASSLLAGPYNEQF
v_call: TRBV19; j_call: TRBJ1-6; cdr3_aa: ASSVGVSDSPLH
v_call: TRBV7-9; j_call: TRBJ1-2; cdr3_aa: ASSPRGVARSGYT
v_call: TRBV11-3; j_call: TRBJ1-6; cdr3_aa: ASSLPDPHPDSPLH
v_call: TRBV7-2; j_call: TRBJ2-7; cdr3_aa: ASSYDRGVTYEQY
v_call: TRBV7-8; j_call: TRBJ2-3; cdr3_aa: ASSLGQTFFTDTQY
v_call: TRBV9; j_call: TRBJ2-7; cdr3_aa: ASSVVSGGSIYEQY
v_call: TRBV7-9; j_call: TRBJ1-2; cdr3_aa: ASSLPGGTGDNYGYT
v_call: TRBV30; j_call: TRBJ2-1; cdr3_aa: AWSASAEQF
v_call: TRBV28; j_call: TRBJ1-5; cdr3_aa: ASSRQGGSNQPQH
v_call: TRBV6-5; j_call: TRBJ2-2; cdr3_aa: ASSRNSNGELF
v_call: TRBV7-9; j_call: TRBJ1-2; cdr3_aa: ASSLSKLWGYT
v_call: TRBV27; j_call: TRBJ1-6; cdr3_aa: ASSLSRQGNSPLH
v_call: TRBV29-1; j_call: TRBJ1-4; cdr3_aa: SVQGAPGVDNEKLF
v_call: TRBV30; j_call: TRBJ2-7; cdr3_aa: AWSRDRGYEQY
v_call: TRBV5-6; j_call: TRBJ1-4; cdr3_aa: ASSQNRAGRSELF
v_call: TRBV30; j_call: TRBJ1-4; cdr3_aa: AWEGRRTEKLF
v_call: TRBV18; j_call: TRBJ2-5; cdr3_aa: ASSGTDQETQY
v_call: TRBV14; j_call: TRBJ1-3; cdr3_aa: ASSRTILSGNTIY
v_call: TRBV25-1; j_call: TRBJ2-5; cdr3_aa: ASSWGETQY
v_call: TRBV19; j_call: TRBJ2-3; cdr3_aa: ASRGSDTQY
v_call: TRBV30; j_call: TRBJ1-1; cdr3_aa: AWSNRGRTEAF
v_call: TRBV4-1; j_call: TRBJ2-1; cdr3_aa: ASSQDFTTSGRANLNEQF
v_call: TRBV19; j_call: TRBJ1-5; cdr3_aa: ATSVQGSNQPQH
v_call: TRBV30; j_call: TRBJ2-5; cdr3_aa: ALNGGQRETQY
v_call: TRBV7-2; j_call: TRBJ1-1; cdr3_aa: ASSSQGSTEAF
v_call: TRBV6-6; j_call: TRBJ2-7; cdr3_aa: ASSYKSSGSYEQY
v_call: TRBV6-5; j_call: TRBJ1-6; cdr3_aa: ASSPADRLNSPLH
v_call: TRBV18; j_call: TRBJ2-1; cdr3_aa: ASSPPLVVQQF
v_call: TRBV29-1; j_call: TRBJ1-5; cdr3_aa: SVGDSNQPQH